The 3 T cell receptor beta chains given below trace back to one sample, sequenced in a study of T cell clonotyping in hematopoietic cell transplantation. The assay was immunoSEQ multiplex PCR, and TCRdb's table has in-frame clones only and misses some. The data hold around 9,800 clones, with approximately 88% observed a single time. Here the sequenced sample was PBMCs, taken 180 days after allogeneic stem cell transplant. Receptor source: a male patient between 55 and 70 years old who had an allogeneic stem cell transplant from an unrelated donor, so the T cells may come from the graft donor. Some clones in this sample may be carry-over from other donors' samples.

The gene calls are TRBV4-2 and TRBJ1-6; no clear D gene. Germline V CDR1 and CDR2: LGHNA, YNFKEQ. CDR3 length: 19 residues. V lost 0 bases, J lost 0 bases, and 15 bases lay in between. DNA of the CDR3: TGTGCCAGCAGCCAAGATGTCGATGCGTGGAGCTCCTATAATTCACCCCTCCACTTT. This translates into CASSQDVDAWSSYNSPLHF.

The J gene is TRBJ2-5, the V gene TRBV19, with D perhaps TRBD1 or TRBD2 (5 bases each). The CDR3 covers 16 residues. Trimming cost V 3 bases and J 5 bases, with 19 bases left between them. The germline gives CDR1 LNHDA, CDR2 SQIVND (reference sequence). The CDR3 sequence: CASSMERGGQGETQYF. The CDR3 DNA is TGTGCCAGTAGTATGGAGAGGGGTGGCCAAGGGGAGACCCAGTACTTC.

The gene calls are TRBV23-1 and TRBJ2-7; either TRBD1 or TRBD2 may supply D (5 bases each). TRBV23-1 is marked as an open reading frame, function uncertain. The CDR3 is 14 residues long. V was pared by 6 bases and J by 1 base, with 13 bases between. DNA for the CDR3: TGCGCCAGCAGCACGGGACGTCTTTCCTACGAGCAGTACTTC. Translation: CASSTGRLSYEQYF.